This T cell receptor (beta chain) originates from a study of T-cell reconstitution after alpha-beta-depleted transplantation in children. Using unique molecular identifiers, the investigators prepared the TCRbeta library. A single record per CDR3 protein comes from TCRdb applying MiXCR to the PCR reads. Of approximately 800,000 distinct CDR3 sequences listed, around 17% are singletons. V was cut by 3 bases and J by 3 bases, with 19 bases left in between. The CDR3 runs to 16 residues. Germline V CDR1 and CDR2: SGHRS, YFSETQ. This specimen was PBMCs, mostly from graft donor cells, taken 360 days after TCRalphabeta/CD19-depleted stem cell transplant. This receptor was obtained from a male patient under 18 who had a stem cell transplant for acute lymphoblastic leukemia, so the T cells may come from the graft donor. This rearrangement joins TRBV5-1 to TRBJ2-7, with D perhaps TRBD2 (5 bases). Here the CDR3 reads CASSSRGAARLYEQYF. CDR3 nucleotides: TGCGCCAGCAGCTCGAGAGGAGCGGCCAGACTCTACGAGCAGTACTTC. Full variable domain (missing parts from reference TRBV5-1 and TRBJ2-7): KAGVTQTPRYLIKTRGQQVTLSCSPISGHRSVSWYQQTPGQGLQFLFEYFSETQRNKGNFPGRFSGRQFSNSRSEMNVSTLELGDSALYLCASSSRGAARLYEQYFGPGTRLTVT.